Below, one T cell receptor beta chain is given with its context. These data come from a study of blood T cell repertoires in COVID-19. For the study at large: The United States, Italy and Spain provided the acute and convalescent COVID-19 samples.

Authors' analysis steps: Amplification from reference gene primers served as the basis for estimated nucleated cell counts. The method was immunoSEQ multiplex PCR; TCRdb's version includes in-frame clones alone and lacks a portion of them. The V and J calls and clone size come from that table; D and trimming were worked out from the DNA. Here the sample spans 60,000 to 75,000 clones, approximately 80% being singletons. The CDR3 contains 14 residues. The V segment lost 6 bases and the J segment 7 bases; nucleotides outside the gene matches: 12. In germline, CDR1 is LNHDA, CDR2 SQIVND (reference sequence).

This TCR was recovered from a woman in her forties or fifties with active or convalescent COVID-19. The material sequenced was peripheral blood. This sequence joins TRBV19 and TRBJ2-7, with 7 positions matching TRBD2. CDR3 in amino acids: CASRSETSSSEQYF. CDR3 coding DNA: TGTGCCAGTAGATCGGAGACTAGCTCCTCGGAGCAGTACTTC.